The 9 T cell receptor beta chains given below trace back to one sample, sequenced in a study of T cell clonality in common variable immunodeficiency (dated by TCRdb to 2013 to 2016). Paper-wide results and their limitations: CVID TCRbeta sequences reportedly showed fewer deletions and N-nucleotide insertions and lacked highly modified clones with 13 or more V deletions.

Receptor libraries were prepared by the immunoSEQ multiplex PCR assay. TCRdb's version of the immuneACCESS table is confined to in-frame rearrangements and falls short of the full clone set. An unresolved V gene accounts for under half of the shortfall where checked; the remainder is of unknown origin. The table notes 35,000 or so clones here, none of them singletons. 6% to 6.5% of the sample comes from the top ten. These receptors are not linked to any known antigen. The sequencing sample was made of peripheral blood mononuclear cells. These receptors originate from a human donor with common variable immunodeficiency.

The table lists this clone with a few counts. The CDR3 end lies 3 residues beyond the end of the read and is filled in from the germline J gene. The rearrangement links TRBV30 to TRBJ2-3, with 8 bases identical to TRBD1. This CDR3 comprises 13 residues. Germline CDR1 is GTSNPN and CDR2 is SVGIG (reference sequence). V dropped 5 bases and J dropped 1; count of bases not matched to a gene: 2. The CDR3 sequence: CAWGQGRTDTQYF. CDR3 bases read: TGTGCCTGGGGACAGGGACGCACAGATACG.

Concerning this clone: The read finishes 3 residues shy of the CDR3 end, and the germline J gene is used to complete it. The V call is TRBV30, the J call TRBJ1-5; 7 bases are shared with TRBD1. This CDR3 is built from 13 residues. Trimming removed 0 bases from V and 4 bases from J; junction bases left unmatched: 0. Germline loops: CDR1 GTSNPN, CDR2 SVGIG (reference sequence). CDR3 in amino acids: CAWSVGQNQPQHF. CDR3 DNA (partial): TGTGCCTGGAGTGTGGGACAGAATCAGCCC.

This clone was counted a few times. The read falls 3 residues short of the CDR3 end, and the missing part is taken from the germline J gene. The chain uses TRBV18 and TRBJ2-3; 7 bases are shared with TRBD1. From germline, CDR1 is KGHSH and CDR2 LQKENI. After removal of 3 bases from V and 5 bases from J, the junction contained 8 bases not matched to a gene. This CDR3 contains 15 residues. The part of the CDR3 DNA that was read is TGTGCCAGCTCACCGGTAGTAAGGGGGCAAGATACG. Amino acids: CASSPVVRGQDT. The whole CDR3 sequence reads CASSPVVRGQDTQYF.

This clone was counted ten times or more. CDR3: CSARVAQEGLSYGYTF. CDR3 DNA, as far as it was read: TGCAGTGCTAGAGTCGCCCAGGAGGGGCTTTCCTATGGC. The J gene is TRBJ1-2, the V gene TRBV20-1; TRBD1 is a possible D gene (5 bases). The CDR3 end is not reached by the read, which stops 3 residues before it; the germline J gene fills it in. The CDR3 extends over 16 amino acids. The germline CDR1 and CDR2 sequences are DFQATT and SNEGSKA (reference sequence). V was shortened by 1 base and J by 4 bases, with 19 bases between the two germline ends.

Many counts were recorded for this clone. CDR3 residues: CAIRGSDSGDPGNEQFF. CDR3 DNA (partial): TGTGCCATCAGGGGGTCAGATAGCGGGGATCCAGGCAATGAG. The chain uses TRBV10-3 and TRBJ2-1, with 8 bases that match TRBD2. The read finishes 3 residues shy of the CDR3 end, and the germline J gene is used to complete it. This CDR3 is 17 amino acids long. Germline V gene lookup returns CDR1 ENHRY and CDR2 SYGVKD. The V segment lost 6 bases and the J segment 6 bases; nucleotides outside the gene matches: 16.

This clone was seen many times. The read comes to an end 3 residues before the CDR3 does, leaving the germline J gene to fill in the end. The chain combines TRBV6-1 with TRBJ1-1; no clear D. This CDR3 contains 14 residues. Germline V gene data show CDR1 as MNHNS and CDR2 as SASEGT. V lost 4 bases and J 4 bases, leaving 13 bases between the germline ends. CDR3 protein: CASSARVESTEAFF. The CDR3 bases that were read are TGTGCCAGCAGTGCAAGGGTGGAGAGCACTGAA.

This clone was seen more than once but under ten times. The CDR3 goes on 3 residues after the read ends, and that part is filled in from the germline J gene. This chain links TRBV19 with TRBJ1-6; 12 nucleotides line up with TRBD1. The CDR3 is made up of 16 amino acids. V lost 4 bases and J lost 7; bases outside the gene matches: 5. Germline V lookup: CDR1 LNHDA, CDR2 SQIVND (reference sequence). The CDR3 sequence: CASSTGQGARNSPLHF. Partial CDR3 DNA: TGTGCCAGTAGTACGGGACAGGGGGCGAGGAATTCACCC.

This clone occurred many times. The missing CDR3 end, 3 residues past where the read stops, is filled in from the germline J gene. The rearrangement joins TRBV2 to TRBJ2-2, with D possibly matching TRBD2 (6 bases). Germline lookup yields CDR1 SNHLY and CDR2 FYNNEI. The CDR3 loop spans 15 amino acids. V was trimmed by 6 bases and J by 0 bases, leaving 11 bases between them. The covered CDR3 bases are TGTGCCAGCAGGGGGGGAGCCGCGAACACCGGGGAG. Amino acid sequence: CASRGGAANTGE. The entire CDR3 sequence reads CASRGGAANTGELFF.

CDR3 residues: CASSEERQIISGNTIYF. The covered CDR3 bases are TGTGCCAGCAGTGAAGAAAGACAGATCATCTCTGGAAACACC. V usage is TRBV6-1 and J usage is TRBJ1-3; weak D call: TRBD1 (5 bases). The read ends 3 residues before the CDR3 terminus; that terminus is restored from the germline J gene. V was clipped by 1 base and J by 0 bases, with 13 bases between them. This CDR3 is built from 17 residues. Germline loops: CDR1 MNHNS, CDR2 SASEGT.